One sample yielded the 5 T cell receptor beta chains listed below, sequenced in a study of chemoradiotherapy in HPV16-positive cancers. Assay used: immunoSEQ multiplex PCR; TCRdb lists only in-frame clones, some missing. The table includes 15,000 to 20,000 clones, just under 90% detected once. The material was blood, obtained from a patient who underwent chemoradiotherapy. Receptor source: a human donor with HPV-associated anogenital cancer.

The chain carries TRBV5-4 and TRBJ1-4; the D is unclear. The CDR3 has 15 amino acids. Germline CDR1 reads SGHNT; CDR2 reads YYREEE (reference sequence). V lost 2 bases and J lost 0, with 8 bases in between. CDR3 amino acids: CASSFGPATNEKLFF. The CDR3 DNA sequence: TGTGCCAGCAGCTTCGGACCTGCAACTAATGAAAAACTGTTTTTT.

A single count supports this clone. The chain combines TRBV10-3 with TRBJ1-5; D unclear. The germline V gene has CDR1 ENHRY and CDR2 SYGVKD. V gave up 6 bases and J gave up 0 bases, with 12 bases separating them. The CDR3 runs to 15 residues. This CDR3 is CAISGDWGSNQPQHF. The CDR3 DNA reads TGTGCCATCAGCGGTGATTGGGGTAGCAATCAGCCCCAGCATTTT.

The chain uses TRBV10-2 and TRBJ2-1; D not certain. Germline V CDR1 and CDR2: WSHSY, SAAADI. The CDR3 loop spans 12 amino acids. V shed 7 bases and J shed 1 base, with 5 bases lying between them. The CDR3 DNA follows: TGCGCCAGCAAAGGATCCTACAATGAGCAGTTCTTC. Translation gives CASKGSYNEQFF.

J is TRBJ2-5 and V is TRBV6-1; a possible D gene is TRBD1 (6 bases). Looked up from germline, CDR1 is MNHNS and CDR2 is SASEGT. The CDR3 consists of 12 residues. V lost 4 bases to trimming and J lost 5 bases, with 8 bases between them. The CDR3 spells CASSGQGETQYF. The CDR3 DNA reads TGTGCCAGCAGTGGTCAGGGGGAGACCCAGTACTTC.

The chain couples TRBV4-1 to TRBJ2-3; D not certain. The V end was cut by 1 base, the J end by 1 base, with 6 bases between. The CDR3 consists of 14 residues. Germline V lookup: CDR1 MGHRA, CDR2 YSYEKL. This chain's CDR3 is CASSQAQGTDTQYF. The CDR3 DNA reads as TGCGCCAGCAGCCAAGCCCAGGGCACAGATACGCAGTATTTT.